A single sample gave rise to the 13 T cell receptor beta chains below, sequenced in a study of regulatory dendritic cells for organ transplantation. Here immunoSEQ multiplex PCR was the method, and the copy in TCRdb shows in-frame clones only, minus some. The repertoire holds around 30,000 clones, 82% seen once, with around 0.38% in the top ten. The sample consisted of naive CD8+ T cells from blood. Stated subset: CD45RA+ naive T cells. These receptors were obtained from a human donor in good health.

CDR3 nucleotide sequence: TGTGCCAGCAGCCTCGGGACAGGGGGCTTCACTGAAGCTTTCTTT. Its translation is CASSLGTGGFTEAFF. The rearrangement links TRBV11-2 to TRBJ1-1; 12 bases are shared with TRBD1. J gave up 4 bases and V 5 bases, and 5 bases lay outside the gene matches. There are 15 residues in the CDR3. CDR1 and CDR2 (germline): SGHAT, FQNNGV.

The chain joins TRBV7-2 to TRBJ2-2; D is perhaps TRBD2 (5 bases). The CDR3 is 15 residues long. Germline V gene sequence: CDR1 SGHTA, CDR2 FQGNSA. V was cut by 1 base and J by 2 bases, with 8 bases left in between. CDR3 loop: CASSLVLANTGELFF. Here the CDR3 DNA reads TGTGCCAGCAGCTTAGTCCTAGCTAACACCGGGGAGCTGTTTTTT.

The chain uses TRBV7-6 and TRBJ1-2, with TRBD1 matching over 7 bases. Trimming removed 0 bases from V and 8 bases from J; junction bases left unmatched: 6. Germline loops: CDR1 SGHVS, CDR2 FNYEAQ. CDR3 length equals 14 residues. CDR3 region: CASSLAGTELGYTF. The CDR3 bases are TGTGCCAGCAGCTTAGCTGGGACAGAACTCGGCTACACCTTC.

The chain couples TRBV7-8 to TRBJ1-5; D is perhaps TRBD1 (5 bases). Per the germline V gene, CDR1 is SGHVS and CDR2 is FQNEAQ. V was shortened by 1 base and J by 1 base, with 11 bases between the two germline ends. This CDR3 is built from 16 residues. CDR3 coding DNA: TGTGCCAGCAGCTTAGAAGGACATGACAGCAATCAGCCCCAGCATTTT. Translated, it gives CASSLEGHDSNQPQHF.

This clone has just a few counts. The gene calls are TRBV4-3 and TRBJ2-3; maybe TRBD2 (5 bases). CDR1 LGHNA and CDR2 YSLEER come from the germline V gene. This CDR3 spans 16 amino acids. Trimming cost V 0 bases and J 5 bases, with 15 bases left between them. CDR3 DNA: TGCGCCAGCAGCCAAGACTTCACGGGGAGAGGAGATACGCAGTATTTT. Protein product: CASSQDFTGRGDTQYF.

This clone was observed a handful of times. V usage is TRBV2 and J usage is TRBJ2-1, with 12 positions matching TRBD2. The V and J ends lost 6 bases and 4 bases, in that order; junction bases with no gene match: 7. The CDR3 extends over 16 amino acids. Germline V gives CDR1 SNHLY, CDR2 FYNNEI. DNA for the CDR3: TGTGCCAGCAGCGGCAGACTAGCGGGGGTTTACAATGAGCAGTTCTTC. This gives the protein CASSGRLAGVYNEQFF.

J is TRBJ2-7 and V is TRBV11-3; 7 bases fit TRBD1. Trimming at V came to 3 bases and at J to 4 bases, leaving 9 bases not matched to a gene. Germline loops: CDR1 SGHNT, CDR2 YENEEA. CDR3 size: 15 residues. CDR3 DNA: TGTGCCAGCAGCTTCGACCGGGACAGAATTTACGAGCAGTACTTC. Residues: CASSFDRDRIYEQYF.

CDR3 loop: CASSASGGAPYEQYF. The CDR3 DNA sequence: TGTGCCAGCAGCGCAAGCGGGGGGGCTCCCTACGAGCAGTACTTC. This chain connects TRBV9 to TRBJ2-7, with 10 bases matching TRBD2. The CDR3 has 15 residues. Germline V gene lookup returns CDR1 SGDLS and CDR2 YYNGEE. The J segment lost 2 bases and the V segment lost 3 bases, leaving 5 bases of the junction unmatched.

The chain uses TRBV11-3 and TRBJ2-3, with D possibly TRBD2 on 6 matching bases. The CDR3 is made up of 17 amino acids. The germline gives CDR1 SGHNT, CDR2 YENEEA. The V and J ends lost 1 base and 1 base respectively, with 15 bases between them. The CDR3 bases are TGTGCCAGCAGCTTAGGGGTACTAGGAGGGGGCACAGATACGCAGTATTTT. The encoded protein is CASSLGVLGGGTDTQYF.

The chain's CDR3 is CASSPTLIRDDGPIYGYTF. The CDR3 DNA sequence: TGCGCCAGCAGCCCCACTTTGATCAGGGATGATGGGCCAATCTATGGCTACACCTTC. This sequence joins TRBV5-1 and TRBJ1-2; D may be TRBD1 (5 bases). This CDR3 has 19 amino acids. Germline assignment: CDR1 SGHRS and CDR2 YFSETQ. V dropped 4 bases and J dropped 4 bases, with 29 bases sitting between them. The variable domain in full, completed from reference TRBV5-1 and TRBJ1-2, reads KAGVTQTPRYLIKTRGQQVTLSCSPISGHRSVSWYQQTPGQGLQFLFEYFSETQRNKGNFPGRFSGRQFSNSRSEMNVSTLELGDSALYLCASSPTLIRDDGPIYGYTFGSGTRLTVV.

The chain is built from TRBV6-6 and TRBJ2-5, with TRBD1 matching 8 bases. The CDR3 totals 16 residues. The germline gives CDR1 MNHNY, CDR2 SVGAGI (reference sequence). J gave up 4 bases and V 6 bases, and 13 bases lay outside the gene matches. The CDR3, as DNA: TGTGCCAGCAGCCCTCGGGACAGGACCCTTGGAGAGACCCAGTACTTC. Translating it yields CASSPRDRTLGETQYF.

The J gene is TRBJ2-4, the V gene TRBV13, with TRBD2 matching over 11 bases. The germline V gene encodes CDR1 PRHDT and CDR2 FYEKMQ (reference sequence). Trimming took 7 bases from V and 3 from J; bases not matched to a gene: 8. This CDR3 spans 16 amino acids. This CDR3 reads CASILSGGEGKNIQYF. The CDR3 DNA reads as TGTGCCAGCATACTTAGCGGGGGGGAAGGCAAAAACATTCAGTACTTC.

This chain joins TRBV7-9 and TRBJ2-7; D not certain. The germline V and J ends were trimmed by 5 bases and 5 bases, with 13 bases remaining between them. From germline, CDR1 is SEHNR and CDR2 FQNEAQ (reference sequence). The CDR3 length is 13 residues. CDR3 region: CASSVVLSDEQYF. As DNA, the CDR3 is TGTGCCAGCAGCGTCGTGTTGAGTGACGAGCAGTACTTC. Looking up the rest from reference TRBV7-9 and TRBJ2-7 gives the full variable domain: DTGVSQNPRHKITKRGQNVTFRCDPISEHNRLYWYRQTLGQGPEFLTYFQNEAQLEKSRLLSDRFSAERPKGSFSTLEIQRTEQGDSAMYLCASSVVLSDEQYFGPGTRLTVT.